This T cell receptor beta chain comes out of a study of cytomegalovirus exposure and HLA in healthy donors. Study outcomes and limitations: The classifier, whose performance was assessed in both the original and validation cohorts, reportedly diagnosed cytomegalovirus status with high specificity and sensitivity. Most TCR sequences were seen very rarely across donors, but some public TCRs occurred in many.

PCR employed 60 Vbeta and 13 Jbeta primers. Generated by immunoSEQ multiplex PCR, the TCRdb table keeps only in-frame clones and is missing some. The repertoire holds more than 100,000 clones, with around 80% as singletons. Remarks on this clone: The antigen is unknown.

The trim removed 6 bases at V and 7 bases at J, leaving 14 bases unmatched. CDR1 and CDR2 (germline): SGHTA, FQGNSA. This CDR3 has 16 residues. The clonotype was recovered from a man aged 50-60 years in good health and CMV-seronegative. The specimen sequenced was PBMCs. The rearrangement uses TRBV7-2 and TRBJ2-7; 11 bases are shared with TRBD2. Here the CDR3 DNA reads TGTGCCAGCAGTTCCCTGGGTAGCGGGGGGGCCTGGGAGCAGTACTTC. This codes for CASSSLGSGGAWEQYF.